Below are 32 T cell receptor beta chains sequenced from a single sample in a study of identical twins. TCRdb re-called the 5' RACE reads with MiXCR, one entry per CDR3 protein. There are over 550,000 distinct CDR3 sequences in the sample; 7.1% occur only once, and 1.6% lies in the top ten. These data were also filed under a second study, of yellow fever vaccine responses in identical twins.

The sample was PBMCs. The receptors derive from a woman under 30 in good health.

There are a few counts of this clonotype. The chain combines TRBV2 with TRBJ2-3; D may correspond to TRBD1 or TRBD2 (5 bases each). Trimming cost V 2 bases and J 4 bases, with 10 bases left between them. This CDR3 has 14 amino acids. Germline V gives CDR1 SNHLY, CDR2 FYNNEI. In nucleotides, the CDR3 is TGTGCCAGCAGTGAAATTATGGGACCAGATACGCAGTATTTT. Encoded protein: CASSEIMGPDTQYF.

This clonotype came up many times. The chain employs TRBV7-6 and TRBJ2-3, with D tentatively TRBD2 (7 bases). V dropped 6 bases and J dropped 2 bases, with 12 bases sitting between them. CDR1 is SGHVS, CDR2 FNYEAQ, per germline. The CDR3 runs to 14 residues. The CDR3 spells CASRRGGNTDTQYF. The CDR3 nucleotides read TGTGCCAGCAGGAGGGGGGGGAACACAGATACGCAGTATTTT.

Here the CDR3 DNA reads TGCAGCGTTGAAGACAGGGGGCAGCTCCGCGAGCAGTACTTC. Translated: CSVEDRGQLREQYF. This chain joins TRBV29-1 and TRBJ2-7; 8 bases are shared with TRBD1. V lost 0 bases to trimming and J lost 6 bases; unmatched junction nucleotides: 7. CDR1 is SQVTM and CDR2 is ANQGSEA in the germline V gene. This CDR3 has 14 amino acids.

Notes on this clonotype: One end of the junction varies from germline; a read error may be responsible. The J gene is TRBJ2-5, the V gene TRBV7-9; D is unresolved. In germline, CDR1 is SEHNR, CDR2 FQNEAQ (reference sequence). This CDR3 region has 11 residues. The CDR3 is CSSSIAETQYF. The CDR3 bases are TGTTCCAGCAGCATCGCAGAGACCCAGTACTTC.

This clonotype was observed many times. In DNA, the CDR3 is TGCAGTGCTAGAGATTCGAGAGTACGCGAGACTAATGAAAAACTGTTTTTT. It codes for CSARDSRVRETNEKLFF. The chain recombines TRBV20-1 with TRBJ1-4; D unresolved. The germline V and J ends were trimmed by 0 bases and 2 bases, with 16 bases remaining between them. This CDR3 has 17 amino acids. Germline CDR1 is DFQATT and CDR2 is SNEGSKA (reference sequence).

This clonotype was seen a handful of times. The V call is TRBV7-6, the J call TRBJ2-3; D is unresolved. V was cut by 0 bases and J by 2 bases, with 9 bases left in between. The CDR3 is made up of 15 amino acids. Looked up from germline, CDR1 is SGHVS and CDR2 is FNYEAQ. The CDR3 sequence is CASSLAKGSTDTQYF. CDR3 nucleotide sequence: TGTGCCAGCAGCTTAGCGAAGGGTTCCACAGATACGCAGTATTTT. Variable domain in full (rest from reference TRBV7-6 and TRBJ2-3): GAGVSQSPRYKVTKRGQDVALRCDPISGHVSLYWYRQALGQGPEFLTYFNYEAQQDKSGLPNDRFSAERPEGSISTLTIQRTEQRDSAMYRCASSLAKGSTDTQYFGPGTRLTVL.

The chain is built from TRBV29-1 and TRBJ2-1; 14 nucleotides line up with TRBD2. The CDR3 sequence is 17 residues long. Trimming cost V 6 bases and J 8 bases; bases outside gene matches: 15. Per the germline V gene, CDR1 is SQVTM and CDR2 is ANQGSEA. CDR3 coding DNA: TGCAGCGTCCGACCTTCGGGACTAGCGGGAGCATGGGATGAGCAGTTCTTC. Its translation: CSVRPSGLAGAWDEQFF.

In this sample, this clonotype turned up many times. As DNA, the CDR3 is TGCAGCGTTGTCGTCGCAGTTCTAGCGGCAATAGCCAAAAACATTCAGTACTTC. This codes for CSVVVAVLAAIAKNIQYF. This rearrangement joins TRBV29-1 to TRBJ2-4, with TRBD2 matching over 7 bases. The V segment lost 4 bases and the J segment 0 bases; nucleotides outside the gene matches: 15. The CDR3 contains 18 residues. Germline V gene sequence: CDR1 SQVTM, CDR2 ANQGSEA. The full variable domain, rest sourced from reference TRBV29-1 and TRBJ2-4, is SAVISQKPSRDICQRGTSLTIQCQVDSQVTMMFWYRQQPGQSLTLIATANQGSEATYESGFVIDKFPISRPNLTFSTLTVSNMSPEDSSIYLCSVVVAVLAAIAKNIQYFGAGTRLSVL.

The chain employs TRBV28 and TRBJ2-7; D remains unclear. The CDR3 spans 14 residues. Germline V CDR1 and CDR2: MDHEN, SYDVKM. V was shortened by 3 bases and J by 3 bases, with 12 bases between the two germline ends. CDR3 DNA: TGTGCCAGCAGTTTGCCCGTTAAGGGCTACGAGCAGTACTTC. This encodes CASSLPVKGYEQYF.

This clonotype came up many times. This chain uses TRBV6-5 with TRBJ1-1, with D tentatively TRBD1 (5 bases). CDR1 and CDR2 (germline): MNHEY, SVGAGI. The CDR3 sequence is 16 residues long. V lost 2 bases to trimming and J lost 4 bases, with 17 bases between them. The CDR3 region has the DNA TGTGCCAGCAGTTACGAGGGTTCCAGGGCTGGCACTGAAGCTTTCTTT. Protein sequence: CASSYEGSRAGTEAFF.

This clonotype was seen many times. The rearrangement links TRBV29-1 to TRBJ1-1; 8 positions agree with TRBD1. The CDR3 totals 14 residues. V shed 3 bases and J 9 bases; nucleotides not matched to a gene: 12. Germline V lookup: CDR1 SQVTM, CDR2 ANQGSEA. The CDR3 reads CSVDADRATEKAFF. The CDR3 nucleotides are TGCAGCGTTGATGCGGACAGGGCCACGGAGAAAGCTTTCTTT.

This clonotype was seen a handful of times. The CDR3 protein is CASSLAWYAGSTDTQYF. The CDR3, as DNA: TGTGCCAGCTCACTTGCCTGGTACGCGGGGAGCACAGATACGCAGTATTTT. The chain combines TRBV18 with TRBJ2-3, with D perhaps matching TRBD2 (6 bases). The germline gives CDR1 KGHSH, CDR2 LQKENI. Deletions cut 4 bases from V and 0 bases from J, with 17 bases between. The CDR3 loop spans 17 amino acids.

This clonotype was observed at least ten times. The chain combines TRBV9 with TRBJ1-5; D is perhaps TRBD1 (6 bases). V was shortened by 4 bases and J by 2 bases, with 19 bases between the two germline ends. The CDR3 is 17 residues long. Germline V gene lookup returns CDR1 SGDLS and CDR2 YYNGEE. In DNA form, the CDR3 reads TGTGCCAGCAGCCCAGGCCTAGGGGGAATGGGCAATCAGCCCCAGCATTTT. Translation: CASSPGLGGMGNQPQHF.

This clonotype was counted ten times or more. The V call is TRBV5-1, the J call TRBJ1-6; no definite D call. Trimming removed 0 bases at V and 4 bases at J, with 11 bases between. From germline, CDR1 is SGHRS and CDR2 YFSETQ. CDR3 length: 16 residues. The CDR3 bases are TGCGCCAGCAGCTTGGAGATCCCGGGTTATAATTCACCCCTCCACTTT. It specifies CASSLEIPGYNSPLHF.

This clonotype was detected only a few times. The CDR3 nucleotides read TGTGCCAGCTCACTGACGCTCCAAGAGACCCAGTACTTC. It translates to CASSLTLQETQYF. The chain is built from TRBV18 and TRBJ2-5; D unclear. The germline gives CDR1 KGHSH, CDR2 LQKENI. V was trimmed by 4 bases and J by 1 base, leaving 7 bases between them. This CDR3 is built from 13 residues.

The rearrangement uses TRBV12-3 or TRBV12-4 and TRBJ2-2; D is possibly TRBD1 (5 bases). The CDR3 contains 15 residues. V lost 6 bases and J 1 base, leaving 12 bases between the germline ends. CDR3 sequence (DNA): TGTGCCAGCAGGAAGGATACAGGGAACACCGGGGAGCTGTTTTTT. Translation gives CASRKDTGNTGELFF.

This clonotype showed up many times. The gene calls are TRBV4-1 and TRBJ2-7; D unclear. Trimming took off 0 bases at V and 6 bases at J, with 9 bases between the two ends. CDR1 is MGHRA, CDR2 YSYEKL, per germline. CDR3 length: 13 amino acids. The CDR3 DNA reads TGCGCCAGCAGCCAAGAATCCCCTAGCGAGCAGTACTTC. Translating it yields CASSQESPSEQYF.

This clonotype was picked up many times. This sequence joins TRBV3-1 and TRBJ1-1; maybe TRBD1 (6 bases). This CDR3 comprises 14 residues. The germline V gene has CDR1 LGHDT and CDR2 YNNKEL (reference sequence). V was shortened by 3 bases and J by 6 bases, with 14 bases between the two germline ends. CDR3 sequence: CASSHNRAESEAFF. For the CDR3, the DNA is TGTGCCAGCAGCCACAACAGGGCCGAATCTGAAGCTTTCTTT. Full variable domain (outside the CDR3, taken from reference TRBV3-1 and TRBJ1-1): DTAVSQTPKYLVTQMGNDKSIKCEQNLGHDTMYWYKQDSKKFLKIMFSYNNKELIINETVPNRFSPKSPDKAHLNLHINSLELGDSAVYFCASSHNRAESEAFFGQGTRLTVV.

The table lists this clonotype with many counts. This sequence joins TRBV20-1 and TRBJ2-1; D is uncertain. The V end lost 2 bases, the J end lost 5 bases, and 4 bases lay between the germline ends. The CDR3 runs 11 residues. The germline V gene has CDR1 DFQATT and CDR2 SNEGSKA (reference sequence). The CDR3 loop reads CSARQNNEQFF. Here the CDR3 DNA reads TGCAGTGCTAGACAAAACAATGAGCAGTTCTTC.

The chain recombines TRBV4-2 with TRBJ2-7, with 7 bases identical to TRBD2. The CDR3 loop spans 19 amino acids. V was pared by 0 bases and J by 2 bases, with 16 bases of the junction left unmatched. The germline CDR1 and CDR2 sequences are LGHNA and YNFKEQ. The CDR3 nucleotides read TGTGCCAGCAGCCAAGATATGGGACTACCCGGAGTAGTCACCTACGAGCAGTACTTC. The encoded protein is CASSQDMGLPGVVTYEQYF.

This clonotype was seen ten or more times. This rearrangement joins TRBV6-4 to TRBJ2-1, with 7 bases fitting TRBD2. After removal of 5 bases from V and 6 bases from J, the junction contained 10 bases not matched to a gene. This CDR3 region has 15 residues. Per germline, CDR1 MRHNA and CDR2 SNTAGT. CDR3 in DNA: TGTGCCAGCAGTTTGGCGGGGGATTCTGGCAATGAGCAGTTCTTC. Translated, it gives CASSLAGDSGNEQFF.

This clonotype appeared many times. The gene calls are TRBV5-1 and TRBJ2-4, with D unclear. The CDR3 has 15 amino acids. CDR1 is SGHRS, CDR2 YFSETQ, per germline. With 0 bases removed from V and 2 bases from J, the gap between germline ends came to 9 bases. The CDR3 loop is CASSLDRPTKNIQYF. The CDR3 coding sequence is TGCGCCAGCAGCTTGGACCGCCCAACCAAAAACATTCAGTACTTC. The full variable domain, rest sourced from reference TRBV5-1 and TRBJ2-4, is KAGVTQTPRYLIKTRGQQVTLSCSPISGHRSVSWYQQTPGQGLQFLFEYFSETQRNKGNFPGRFSGRQFSNSRSEMNVSTLELGDSALYLCASSLDRPTKNIQYFGAGTRLSVL.

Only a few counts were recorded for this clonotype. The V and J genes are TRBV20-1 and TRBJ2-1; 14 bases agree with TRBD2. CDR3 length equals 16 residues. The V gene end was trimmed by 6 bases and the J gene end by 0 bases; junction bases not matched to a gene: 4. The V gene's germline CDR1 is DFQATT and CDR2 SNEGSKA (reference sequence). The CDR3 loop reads CSARTSGRLSYNEQFF. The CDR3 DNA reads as TGCAGTGCCCGGACTAGCGGGAGGCTCTCCTACAATGAGCAGTTCTTC.

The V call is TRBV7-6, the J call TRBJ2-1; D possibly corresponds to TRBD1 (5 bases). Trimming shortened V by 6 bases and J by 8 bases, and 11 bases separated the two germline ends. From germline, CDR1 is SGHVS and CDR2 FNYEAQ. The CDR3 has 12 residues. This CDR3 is CASRDTHHEQFF. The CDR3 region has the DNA TGTGCCAGCAGGGACACCCACCATGAGCAGTTCTTC.

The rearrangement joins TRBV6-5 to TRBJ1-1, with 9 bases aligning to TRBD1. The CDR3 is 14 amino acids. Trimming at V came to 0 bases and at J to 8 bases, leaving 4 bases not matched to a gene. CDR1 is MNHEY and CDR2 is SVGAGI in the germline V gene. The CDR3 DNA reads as TGTGCCAGCAGTTACTCAGGGACAGGGCAGGAAGCTTTCTTT. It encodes CASSYSGTGQEAFF.

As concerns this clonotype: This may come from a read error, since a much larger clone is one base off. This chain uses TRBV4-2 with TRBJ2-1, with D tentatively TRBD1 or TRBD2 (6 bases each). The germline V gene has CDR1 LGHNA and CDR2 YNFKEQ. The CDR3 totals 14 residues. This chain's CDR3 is CAISSGGPHNEQFF. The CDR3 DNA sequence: TGTGCCATCAGCTCTGGGGGGCCTCACAATGAGCAGTTCTTC.

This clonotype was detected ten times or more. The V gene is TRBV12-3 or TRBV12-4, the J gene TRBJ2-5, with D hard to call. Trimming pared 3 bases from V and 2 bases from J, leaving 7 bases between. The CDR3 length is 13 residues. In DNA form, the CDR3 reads TGTGCCAGCAGTTTTAGGCCGCAAGAGACCCAGTACTTC. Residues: CASSFRPQETQYF.

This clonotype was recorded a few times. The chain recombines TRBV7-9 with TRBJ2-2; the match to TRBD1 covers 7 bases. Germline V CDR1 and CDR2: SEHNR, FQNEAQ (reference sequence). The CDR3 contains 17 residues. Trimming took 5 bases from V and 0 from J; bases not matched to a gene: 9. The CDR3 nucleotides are TGTGCCAGCAGCCCCTTCGACAGGGCCGCGAACACCGGGGAGCTGTTTTTT. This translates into CASSPFDRAANTGELFF.

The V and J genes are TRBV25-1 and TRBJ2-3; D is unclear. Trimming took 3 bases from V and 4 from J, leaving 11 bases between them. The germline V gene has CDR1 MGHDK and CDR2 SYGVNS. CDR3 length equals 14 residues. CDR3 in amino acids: CASSDPAAADTQYF. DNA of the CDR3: TGTGCCAGCAGTGACCCGGCCGCCGCAGATACGCAGTATTTT.

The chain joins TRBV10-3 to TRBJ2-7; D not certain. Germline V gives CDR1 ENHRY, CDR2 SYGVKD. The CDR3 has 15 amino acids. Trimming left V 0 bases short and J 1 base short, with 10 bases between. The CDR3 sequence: CAISESRVESYEQYF. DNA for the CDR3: TGTGCCATCAGTGAGTCAAGGGTCGAATCCTACGAGCAGTACTTC.

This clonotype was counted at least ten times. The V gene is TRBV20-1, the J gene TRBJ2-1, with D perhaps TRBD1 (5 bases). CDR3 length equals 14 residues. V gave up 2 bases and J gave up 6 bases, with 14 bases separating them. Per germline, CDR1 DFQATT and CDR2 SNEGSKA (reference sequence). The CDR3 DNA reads TGCAGTGCTAGAAAAGAGACAGCCTTCAATGAGCAGTTCTTC. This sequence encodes CSARKETAFNEQFF.

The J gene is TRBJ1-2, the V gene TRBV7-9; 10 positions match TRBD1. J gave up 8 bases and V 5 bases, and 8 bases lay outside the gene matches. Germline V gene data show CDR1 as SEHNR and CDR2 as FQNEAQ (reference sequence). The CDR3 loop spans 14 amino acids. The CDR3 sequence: CASSGTGQGSGYTF. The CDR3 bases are TGTGCCAGCAGCGGAACGGGACAGGGGAGCGGCTACACCTTC.